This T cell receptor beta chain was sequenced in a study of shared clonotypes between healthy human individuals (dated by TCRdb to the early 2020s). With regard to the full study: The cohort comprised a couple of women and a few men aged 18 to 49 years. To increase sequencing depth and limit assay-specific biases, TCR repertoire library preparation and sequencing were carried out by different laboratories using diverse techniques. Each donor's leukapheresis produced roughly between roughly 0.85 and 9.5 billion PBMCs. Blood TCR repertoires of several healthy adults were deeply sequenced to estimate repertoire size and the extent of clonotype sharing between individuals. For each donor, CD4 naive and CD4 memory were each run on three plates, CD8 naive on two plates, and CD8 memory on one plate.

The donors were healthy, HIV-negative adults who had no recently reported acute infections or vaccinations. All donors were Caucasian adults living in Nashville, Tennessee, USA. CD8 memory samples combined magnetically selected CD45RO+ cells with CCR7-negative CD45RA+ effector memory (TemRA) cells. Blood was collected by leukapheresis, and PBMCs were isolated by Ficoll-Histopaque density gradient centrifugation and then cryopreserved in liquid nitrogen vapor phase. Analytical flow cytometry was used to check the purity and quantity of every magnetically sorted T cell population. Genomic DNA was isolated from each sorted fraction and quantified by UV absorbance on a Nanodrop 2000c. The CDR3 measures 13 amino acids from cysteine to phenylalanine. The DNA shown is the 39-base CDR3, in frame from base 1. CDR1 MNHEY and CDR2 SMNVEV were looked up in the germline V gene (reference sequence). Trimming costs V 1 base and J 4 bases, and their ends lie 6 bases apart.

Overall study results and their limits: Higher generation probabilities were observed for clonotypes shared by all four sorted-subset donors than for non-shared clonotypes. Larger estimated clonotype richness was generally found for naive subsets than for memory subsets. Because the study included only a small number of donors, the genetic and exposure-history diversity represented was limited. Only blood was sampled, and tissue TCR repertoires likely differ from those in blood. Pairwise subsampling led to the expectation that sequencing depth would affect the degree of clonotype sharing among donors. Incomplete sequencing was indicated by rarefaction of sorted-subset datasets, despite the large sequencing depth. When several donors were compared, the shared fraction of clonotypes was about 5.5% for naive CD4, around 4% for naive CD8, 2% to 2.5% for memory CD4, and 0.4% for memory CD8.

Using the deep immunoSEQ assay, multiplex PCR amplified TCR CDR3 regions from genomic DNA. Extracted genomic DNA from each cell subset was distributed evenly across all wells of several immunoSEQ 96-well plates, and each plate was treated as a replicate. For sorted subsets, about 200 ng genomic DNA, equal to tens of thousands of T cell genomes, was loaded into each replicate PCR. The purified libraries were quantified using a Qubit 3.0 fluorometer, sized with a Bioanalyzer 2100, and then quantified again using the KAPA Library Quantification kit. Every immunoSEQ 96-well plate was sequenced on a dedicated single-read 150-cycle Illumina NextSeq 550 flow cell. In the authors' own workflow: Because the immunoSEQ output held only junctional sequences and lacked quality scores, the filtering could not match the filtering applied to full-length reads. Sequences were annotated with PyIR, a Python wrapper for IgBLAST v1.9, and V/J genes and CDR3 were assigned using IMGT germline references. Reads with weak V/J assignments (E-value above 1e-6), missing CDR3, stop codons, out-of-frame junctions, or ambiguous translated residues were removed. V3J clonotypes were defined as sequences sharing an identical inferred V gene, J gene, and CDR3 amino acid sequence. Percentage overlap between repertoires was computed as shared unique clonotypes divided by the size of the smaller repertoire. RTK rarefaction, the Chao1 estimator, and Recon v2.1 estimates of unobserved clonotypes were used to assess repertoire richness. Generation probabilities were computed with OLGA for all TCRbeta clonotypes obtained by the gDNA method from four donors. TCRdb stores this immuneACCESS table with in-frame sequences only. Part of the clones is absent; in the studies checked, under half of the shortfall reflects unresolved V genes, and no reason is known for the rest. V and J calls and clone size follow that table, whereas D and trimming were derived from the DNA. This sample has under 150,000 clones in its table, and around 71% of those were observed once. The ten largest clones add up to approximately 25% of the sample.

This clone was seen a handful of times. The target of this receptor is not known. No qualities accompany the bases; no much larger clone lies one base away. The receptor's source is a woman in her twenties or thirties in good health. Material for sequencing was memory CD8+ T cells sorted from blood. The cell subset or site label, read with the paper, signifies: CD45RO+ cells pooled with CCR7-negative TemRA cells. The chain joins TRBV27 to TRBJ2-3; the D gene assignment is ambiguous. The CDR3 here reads CASSLFASDTQYF. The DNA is TGTGCCAGCAGTTTATTTGCGTCAGATACGCAGTATTTT.